This T cell receptor (beta chain) was sequenced in a study of STAT5B mutations in CD4+ large granular lymphocyte leukemia. The assay was immunoSEQ multiplex PCR, and TCRdb's table has in-frame clones only and misses some. The table records 30,000 to 40,000 clones, about nine tenths of them present only once. Germline V gene data show CDR1 as LNHDA and CDR2 as SQIVND (reference sequence). The junction had 7 bases not matched to a gene; V was cut back by 7 bases and J by 2 bases. The CDR3 contains 14 residues. This clonotype originated in a human donor in good health. The chain carries TRBV19 and TRBJ1-2, with 7 bases aligning to TRBD1. Sequenced sample: CD4+ T cells from blood buffy coats. The CDR3 coding sequence is TGTGCCAGTACCACCCAACAGGGGAACTATGGCTACACCTTC. Translated: CASTTQQGNYGYTF.